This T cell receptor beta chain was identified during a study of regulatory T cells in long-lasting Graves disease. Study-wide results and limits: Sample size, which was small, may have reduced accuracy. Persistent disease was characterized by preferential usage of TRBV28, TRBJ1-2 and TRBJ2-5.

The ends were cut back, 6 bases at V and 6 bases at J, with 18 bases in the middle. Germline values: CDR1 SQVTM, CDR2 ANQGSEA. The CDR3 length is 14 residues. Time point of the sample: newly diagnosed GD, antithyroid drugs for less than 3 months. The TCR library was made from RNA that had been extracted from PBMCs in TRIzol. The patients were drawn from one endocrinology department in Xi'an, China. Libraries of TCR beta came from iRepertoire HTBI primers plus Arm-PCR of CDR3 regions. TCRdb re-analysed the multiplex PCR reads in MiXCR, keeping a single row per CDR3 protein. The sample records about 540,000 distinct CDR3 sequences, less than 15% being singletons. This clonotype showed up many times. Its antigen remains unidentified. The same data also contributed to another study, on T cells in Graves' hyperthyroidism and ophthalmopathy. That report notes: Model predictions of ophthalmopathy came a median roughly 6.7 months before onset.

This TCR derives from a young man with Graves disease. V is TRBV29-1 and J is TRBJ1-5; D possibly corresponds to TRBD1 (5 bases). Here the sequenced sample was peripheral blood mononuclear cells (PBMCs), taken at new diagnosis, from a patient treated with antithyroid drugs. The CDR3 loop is CSVATGTAGQPQHF. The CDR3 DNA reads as TGCAGCGTAGCTACAGGAACGGCGGGTCAGCCCCAGCATTTT.